This TCR beta chain was profiled in a study of neurological immune-mediated disorders (dated by TCRdb to about 2019). For context, the study as a whole: Among the approximately 34 multiple sclerosis patients, relapsing-remitting MS accounted for around 30 and secondary progressive MS accounted for 3. Alongside PBMC samples, the set of some 98 TCR-beta libraries contained longitudinal samples, technical triplicates, and paired CD4+ and CD8+ T-cell subsets that had been sorted. Peripheral blood TCR-beta repertoires from HTLV-I-associated myelopathy (HAM/TSP) patients, multiple sclerosis patients and healthy controls were compared by UMI-based sequencing. The cohort included 68 subjects: some 14 with HAM/TSP, some 35 with multiple sclerosis, and some 20 healthy controls.

The sample holds many counts of this clonotype. There is no known antigen for this receptor. Base qualities are not recorded, but no much larger clone differs from it by a single base. What the research found in general, with its limitations: In a phylogenetic analysis, the repertoires of 18 out of 34 MS patients fell into a single cluster of related CDR3 sequences, pointing to a possible signature at the repertoire level. TCR clonal expansion was highest in HAM/TSP patients and lowest in MS patients, with MS patients falling below even healthy controls. The MS cluster was not associated with any clinical or MRI features, and the authors stated that larger cohorts are needed. No identical CDR3 amino acid sequences were shared among expanded clones across subjects, suggesting private TCR-beta repertoires in all groups.

Libraries from unsorted PBMCs were made from 2 million PBMCs kept in RNAlater at -80 degrees C until RNA extraction. The multiple sclerosis patients were enrolled in a US clinical protocol that used magnetic resonance imaging to evaluate disease progression. Peripheral blood was subjected to Ficoll-Hypaque density gradient centrifugation to isolate PBMCs, which were then cryopreserved in liquid nitrogen. To synthesize cDNA, template-switch 5'RACE was performed with a primer carrying a 10-nucleotide random unique molecular identifier so that each TCR transcript was tagged. Over 160 million TCR-beta sequences, covering 15-18 subjects, were produced in each sequencing run. The RNeasy kit was used to extract total RNA. The KAPA Real-time Library Amplification kit was used to amplify TCR-beta VDJ regions with primers targeting the TCR constant region and the 5'RACE anchor. A first PCR added sample indexes and Illumina adaptors, and a second PCR then raised library yield. After Ampure bead purification, the roughly 650 bp TCR product was size-selected on a 2% E-gel SizeSelection system. Library quality was checked on a Bioanalyzer, concentration was measured with Qubit, and libraries were quantified with the Kapa Library Quantification kit before pooling. Paired-end 2 x 150 bp sequencing of the libraries was performed on an Illumina HiSeq 2500. To increase sequence diversity, roughly 24-31% phiX was spiked into each library pool. The source study handled its data this way. The quality-filtered reads were processed with the UMI-based MiGEC pipeline, whose error correction step removed more than 75% of the raw TCR sequences. IMGT germline references were used for alignment of VDJ genes, and clonotypes were defined by a unique CDR3 amino acid sequence together with V-J genes. Clonal expansion, Shannon diversity, and CDR3 relatedness (CalcPairwiseDistances, ClusterSamples) were evaluated with VDJtools, and phylogenetic trees were built with CLCbio workbench. Expanded clones were defined as having at least 8 unique UMIs, based on coefficient-of-variation modelling across technical triplicates. In-frame beta chains were kept once TCRdb had trimmed the public reads at Q25 with fastp and called clones with MiXCR. Entries are consolidated by CDR3 protein sequence, retaining the most common genes and DNA. None of the V and J calls come from the authors' own analysis; TCRdb made them. This sample holds some 66,000 distinct CDR3 sequences; almost 3.5% were observed only once. Under 4.5% of the sample lies in the top ten.

The material sequenced was PBMCs. The source of this sequence is a man in his forties with multiple sclerosis.

The CDR3: CASSQQAMEYEQYF. The nucleotides are TGCGCCAGCAGCCAGCAAGCGATGGAGTACGAGCAGTACTTC. Recombination joined TRBV5-1 with TRBJ2-7; the D gene identity is not certain. The germline V gene supplies CDR1 SGHRS and CDR2 YFSETQ. V loses 4 bases, J loses 4 bases, and the germline ends lie 15 bases apart. From cysteine to phenylalanine, the CDR3 is 14 amino acids long. The entry retains the CDR3 DNA only, 42 bases that are in frame from base 1.